A selection of T cell receptor beta chains follows, all from one sample in a study of blood T cell repertoires in COVID-19. Clones were read by immunoSEQ multiplex PCR, and TCRdb kept only the in-frame ones, dropping some. The sample has 200,000 to 300,000 clones, 75% to 85% seen once. The sequencing sample was made of PBMCs or T cells enriched from blood (not recorded which). All receptors come from a woman aged 45 to 65 with acute COVID-19. CDR3s include the opening cysteine and the closing phenylalanine or tryptophan. Fields, in order: D gene, CDR3 length, V gene, J gene, clone size, CDR3 protein, CDR3 DNA. D genes are given only for firm matches. Part of the rows lack a size; the others show once, few, many or a class for expanded clones.

d_call: .
cdr3_length: 15
v_call: TRBV13
j_call: TRBJ2-1
clone_size: .
cdr3_aa: CASSSRGRGYNEQFF
cdr3_nt: TGTGCCAGCAGCTCGCGGGGAAGGGGCTACAATGAGCAGTTCTTC

d_call: .
cdr3_length: 14
v_call: TRBV6-5
j_call: TRBJ1-4
clone_size: .
cdr3_aa: CASRTPGGNEKLFF
cdr3_nt: TGTGCCAGCAGGACCCCCGGGGGGAATGAAAAACTGTTTTTT

d_call: .
cdr3_length: 12
v_call: TRBV10-3
j_call: TRBJ1-2
clone_size: .
cdr3_aa: CALSGENYGYTF
cdr3_nt: TGTGCCCTTTCGGGGGAGAACTATGGCTACACCTTC

d_call: TRBD1
cdr3_length: 13
v_call: TRBV23-1
j_call: TRBJ1-1
clone_size: few
cdr3_aa: CASSPLGQVGAFF
cdr3_nt: TGCGCCAGCAGTCCACTAGGACAGGTTGGAGCTTTCTTT

d_call: .
cdr3_length: 14
v_call: TRBV5-6
j_call: TRBJ1-4
clone_size: .
cdr3_aa: CASSLRAGNEKLFF
cdr3_nt: TGTGCCAGCAGCTTGAGAGCAGGCAATGAAAAACTGTTTTTT

d_call: .
cdr3_length: 14
v_call: TRBV11-3
j_call: TRBJ1-1
clone_size: once
cdr3_aa: CASSPMGPNTEAFF
cdr3_nt: TGTGCCAGCAGCCCGATGGGCCCTAACACTGAAGCTTTCTTT

d_call: TRBD1
cdr3_length: 15
v_call: TRBV5-1
j_call: TRBJ2-5
clone_size: .
cdr3_aa: CASSQTTGGSGTQYF
cdr3_nt: TGCGCCAGCAGCCAAACAACAGGGGGGTCGGGGACCCAGTACTTC

d_call: TRBD1
cdr3_length: 14
v_call: TRBV13
j_call: TRBJ1-2
clone_size: .
cdr3_aa: CASSPGQGIYGYTF
cdr3_nt: TGTGCCAGCAGCCCCGGACAGGGGATCTATGGCTACACCTTC

d_call: .
cdr3_length: 16
v_call: TRBV6-2/TRBV6-3
j_call: TRBJ2-1
clone_size: .
cdr3_aa: CASSYVVGGSYNEQFF
cdr3_nt: TGTGCCAGCAGTTACGTTGTTGGCGGTTCCTACAATGAGCAGTTCTTC

d_call: TRBD1
cdr3_length: 14
v_call: TRBV30
j_call: TRBJ1-5
clone_size: .
cdr3_aa: CAWSAGTAGQPQHF
cdr3_nt: TGTGCCTGGAGCGCCGGGACAGCAGGTCAGCCCCAGCATTTT

d_call: TRBD1
cdr3_length: 15
v_call: TRBV7-9
j_call: TRBJ2-3
clone_size: once
cdr3_aa: CASSSRTGSTDTQYF
cdr3_nt: TGTGCCAGCAGTTCCCGGACAGGGAGCACAGATACGCAGTATTTT

d_call: .
cdr3_length: 15
v_call: TRBV15
j_call: TRBJ1-3
clone_size: .
cdr3_aa: CATSRVGVSGNTIYF
cdr3_nt: TGTGCCACCAGCAGGGTCGGAGTATCTGGAAACACCATATATTTT

d_call: TRBD1
cdr3_length: 14
v_call: TRBV5-8
j_call: TRBJ1-1
clone_size: .
cdr3_aa: CASSLLQGLDGAFF
cdr3_nt: TGTGCCAGCAGCTTGTTACAGGGGTTGGATGGAGCTTTCTTT

d_call: .
cdr3_length: 12
v_call: TRBV30
j_call: TRBJ2-1
clone_size: .
cdr3_aa: CAWSSQGNEQFF
cdr3_nt: TGTGCCTGGAGTTCACAGGGCAATGAGCAGTTCTTC

d_call: TRBD2
cdr3_length: 16
v_call: TRBV19
j_call: TRBJ2-3
clone_size: .
cdr3_aa: CASSLLAGGFTDTQYF
cdr3_nt: TGTGCCAGTAGTTTACTAGCGGGGGGCTTCACAGATACGCAGTATTTT

d_call: TRBD1
cdr3_length: 15
v_call: TRBV6-6
j_call: TRBJ1-3
clone_size: .
cdr3_aa: CASSGTGYSGNTIYF
cdr3_nt: TGTGCCAGCAGTGGGACAGGCTACTCTGGAAACACCATATATTTT

d_call: TRBD1
cdr3_length: 15
v_call: TRBV7-2
j_call: TRBJ2-2
clone_size: .
cdr3_aa: CASSPGTANTGELFF
cdr3_nt: TGTGCCAGCAGCCCTGGGACAGCGAACACCGGGGAGCTGTTTTTT

d_call: .
cdr3_length: 14
v_call: TRBV10-3
j_call: TRBJ2-6
clone_size: .
cdr3_aa: CAISEESGANVLTF
cdr3_nt: TGTGCCATCAGTGAGGAGTCTGGGGCCAACGTCCTGACTTTC

d_call: .
cdr3_length: 17
v_call: TRBV7-9
j_call: TRBJ2-7
clone_size: .
cdr3_aa: CASSSSLGGRGAYEQYF
cdr3_nt: TGTGCCAGCAGCTCGTCTTTGGGGGGCCGGGGGGCCTACGAGCAGTACTTC

d_call: TRBD2
cdr3_length: 15
v_call: TRBV7-2
j_call: TRBJ2-3
clone_size: .
cdr3_aa: CASFQRGAVTDTQYF
cdr3_nt: TGTGCCAGCTTCCAGCGGGGGGCCGTGACAGATACGCAGTATTTT

d_call: .
cdr3_length: 14
v_call: TRBV5-1
j_call: TRBJ2-5
clone_size: .
cdr3_aa: CASNLQGNQETQYF
cdr3_nt: TGCGCCAGCAACTTACAGGGCAACCAAGAGACCCAGTACTTC

d_call: TRBD1
cdr3_length: 14
v_call: TRBV7-3
j_call: TRBJ1-2
clone_size: .
cdr3_aa: CASSPTGQDYGYTF
cdr3_nt: TGTGCCAGCAGCCCGACAGGGCAGGACTATGGCTACACCTTC

d_call: TRBD1
cdr3_length: 15
v_call: TRBV19
j_call: TRBJ2-5
clone_size: .
cdr3_aa: CASSIGDSDQETQYF
cdr3_nt: TGTGCCAGTAGTATAGGGGACAGTGACCAAGAGACCCAGTACTTC

d_call: TRBD1
cdr3_length: 14
v_call: TRBV12-5
j_call: TRBJ1-1
clone_size: .
cdr3_aa: CASAAPGTDLEAFF
cdr3_nt: TGTGCTAGTGCCGCCCCCGGGACAGATCTTGAAGCTTTCTTT

d_call: .
cdr3_length: 14
v_call: TRBV9
j_call: TRBJ1-6
clone_size: few
cdr3_aa: CASSPTGDRGPLHF
cdr3_nt: TGTGCCAGCAGCCCAACGGGGGATAGGGGACCCCTCCACTTT

d_call: TRBD1
cdr3_length: 15
v_call: TRBV11-2
j_call: TRBJ2-7
clone_size: .
cdr3_aa: CASSVGQGSSYEQYF
cdr3_nt: TGTGCCAGCAGCGTCGGACAGGGGAGCTCCTACGAGCAGTACTTC

d_call: .
cdr3_length: 14
v_call: TRBV5-1
j_call: TRBJ1-2
clone_size: .
cdr3_aa: CASSLLEQGNGYTF
cdr3_nt: TGCGCCAGCAGCTTGTTAGAGCAGGGGAATGGCTACACCTTC

d_call: TRBD1
cdr3_length: 15
v_call: TRBV18
j_call: TRBJ1-1
clone_size: .
cdr3_aa: CASSPSGQGTTEAFF
cdr3_nt: TGTGCCAGCTCACCTTCGGGACAGGGGACCACTGAAGCTTTCTTT

d_call: .
cdr3_length: 17
v_call: TRBV3-1/TRBV3-2
j_call: TRBJ2-3
clone_size: .
cdr3_aa: CASSPSRRGAVADTQYF
cdr3_nt: TGTGCCAGCAGCCCGTCCAGACGGGGGGCCGTGGCAGATACGCAGTATTTT

d_call: .
cdr3_length: 17
v_call: TRBV12-2
j_call: TRBJ1-1
clone_size: .
cdr3_aa: CASRNPRGGYMNTEAFF
cdr3_nt: TGTGCAAGTCGCAACCCCCGAGGGGGCTACATGAACACTGAAGCTTTCTTT

d_call: .
cdr3_length: 12
v_call: TRBV5-5
j_call: TRBJ1-2
clone_size: few
cdr3_aa: CASSLGTHGYTF
cdr3_nt: TGTGCCAGCAGCTTGGGGACACATGGCTACACCTTC